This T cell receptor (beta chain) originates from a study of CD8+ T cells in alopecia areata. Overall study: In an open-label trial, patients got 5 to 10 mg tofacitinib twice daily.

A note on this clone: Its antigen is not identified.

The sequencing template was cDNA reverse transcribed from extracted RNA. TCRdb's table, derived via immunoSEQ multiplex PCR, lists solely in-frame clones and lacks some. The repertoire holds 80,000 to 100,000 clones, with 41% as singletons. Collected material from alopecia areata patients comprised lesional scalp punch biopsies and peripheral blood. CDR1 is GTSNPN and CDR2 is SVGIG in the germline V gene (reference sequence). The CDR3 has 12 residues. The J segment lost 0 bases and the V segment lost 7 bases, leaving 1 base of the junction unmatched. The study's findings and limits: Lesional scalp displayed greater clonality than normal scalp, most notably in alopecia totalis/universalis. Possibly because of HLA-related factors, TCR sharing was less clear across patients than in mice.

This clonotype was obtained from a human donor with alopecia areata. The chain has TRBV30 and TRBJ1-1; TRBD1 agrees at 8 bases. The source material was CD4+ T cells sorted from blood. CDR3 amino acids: CASDRVNTEAFF. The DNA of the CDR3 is TGTGCCTCGGACAGGGTGAACACTGAAGCTTTCTTT.